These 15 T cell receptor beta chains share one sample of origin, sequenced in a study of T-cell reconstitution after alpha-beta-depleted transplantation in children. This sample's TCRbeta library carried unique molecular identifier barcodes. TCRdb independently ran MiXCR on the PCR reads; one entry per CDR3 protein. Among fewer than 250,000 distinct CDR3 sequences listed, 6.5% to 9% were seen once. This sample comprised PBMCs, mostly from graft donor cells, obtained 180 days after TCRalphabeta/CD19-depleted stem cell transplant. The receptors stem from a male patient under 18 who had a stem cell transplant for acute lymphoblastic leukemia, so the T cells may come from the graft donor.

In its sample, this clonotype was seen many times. The CDR3 bases are TGTGCCAGCAGTTACGGGACAGGGGGCTACGAGCAGTACTTC. As protein: CASSYGTGGYEQYF. This chain joins TRBV6-5 and TRBJ2-7; 11 bases line up with TRBD1. Germline-derived CDR1 and CDR2 are MNHEY and SVGAGI. J lost 3 bases, V lost 2 bases, and 0 bases had no gene match. This CDR3 has 14 amino acids.

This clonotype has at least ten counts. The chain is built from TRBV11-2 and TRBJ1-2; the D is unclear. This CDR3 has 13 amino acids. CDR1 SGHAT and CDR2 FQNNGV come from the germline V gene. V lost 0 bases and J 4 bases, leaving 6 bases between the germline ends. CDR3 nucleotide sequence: TGTGCCAGCAGCTTAGAAGGGTTCTATGGCTACACCTTC. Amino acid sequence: CASSLEGFYGYTF. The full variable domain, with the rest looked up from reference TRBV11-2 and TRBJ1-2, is EAGVAQSPRYKIIEKRQSVAFWCNPISGHATLYWYQQILGQGPKLLIQFQNNGVVDDSQLPKDRFSAERLKGVDSTLKIQPAKLEDSAVYLCASSLEGFYGYTFGSGTRLTVV.

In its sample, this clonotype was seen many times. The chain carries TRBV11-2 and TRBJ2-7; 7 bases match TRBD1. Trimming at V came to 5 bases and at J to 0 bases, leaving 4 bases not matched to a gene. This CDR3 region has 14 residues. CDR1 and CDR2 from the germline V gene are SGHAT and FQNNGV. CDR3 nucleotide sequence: TGTGCCAGCAGCAACAGGGGAAGCTCCTACGAGCAGTACTTC. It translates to CASSNRGSSYEQYF.

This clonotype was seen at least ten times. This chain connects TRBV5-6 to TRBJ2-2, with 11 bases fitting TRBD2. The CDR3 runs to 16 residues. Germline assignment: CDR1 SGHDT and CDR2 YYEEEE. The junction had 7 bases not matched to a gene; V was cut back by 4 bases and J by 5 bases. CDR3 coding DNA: TGTGCCAGCAGCCCCATACTAGCGGGAGCGACCGGGGAGCTGTTTTTT. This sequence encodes CASSPILAGATGELFF.

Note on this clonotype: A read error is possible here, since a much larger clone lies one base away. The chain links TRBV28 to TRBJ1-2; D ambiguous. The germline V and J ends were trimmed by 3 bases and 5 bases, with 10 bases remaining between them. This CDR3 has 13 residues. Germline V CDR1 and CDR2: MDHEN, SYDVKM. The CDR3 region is CASSLKMGYGYTF. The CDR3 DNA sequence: TGTGCCAGCAGTTTGAAGATGGGGTATGGCTACACCTTC.

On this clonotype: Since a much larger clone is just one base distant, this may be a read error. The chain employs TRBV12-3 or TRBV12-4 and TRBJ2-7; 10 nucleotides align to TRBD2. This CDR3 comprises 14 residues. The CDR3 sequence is CTSSLAGGGNEQYF. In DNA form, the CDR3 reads TGTACCAGCAGTTTAGCGGGGGGCGGGAACGAGCAGTACTTC.

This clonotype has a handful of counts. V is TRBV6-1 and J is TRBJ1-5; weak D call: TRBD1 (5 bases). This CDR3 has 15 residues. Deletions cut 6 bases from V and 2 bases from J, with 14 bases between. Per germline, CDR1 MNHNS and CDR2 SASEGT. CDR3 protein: CASRARTMGNQPQHF. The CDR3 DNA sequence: TGTGCCAGCAGGGCCCGGACAATGGGCAATCAGCCCCAGCATTTT.

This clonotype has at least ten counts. The CDR3 loop is CASSRTLEGHYGYTF. The CDR3, as DNA: TGTGCCAGCAGCCGTACCTTGGAGGGTCACTATGGCTACACCTTC. The chain has TRBV12-3 or TRBV12-4 and TRBJ1-2; D gene uncertain. Trimming cost V 6 bases and J 3 bases, with 17 bases left between them. The CDR3 loop spans 15 amino acids.

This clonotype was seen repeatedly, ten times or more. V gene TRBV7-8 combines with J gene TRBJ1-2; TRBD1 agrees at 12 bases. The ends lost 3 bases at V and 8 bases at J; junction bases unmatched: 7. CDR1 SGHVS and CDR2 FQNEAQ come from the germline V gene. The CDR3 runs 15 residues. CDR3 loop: CASSLGTGGHLGYTF. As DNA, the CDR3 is TGTGCCAGCAGCTTGGGGACAGGGGGCCACTTAGGCTACACCTTC.

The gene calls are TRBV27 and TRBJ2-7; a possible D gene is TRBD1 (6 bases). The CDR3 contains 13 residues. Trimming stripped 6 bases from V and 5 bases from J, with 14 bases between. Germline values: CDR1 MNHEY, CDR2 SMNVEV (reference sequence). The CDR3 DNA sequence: TGTGCCAGCAGCCACAGGGACGGGGACGAGCAGTACTTC. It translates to CASSHRDGDEQYF.

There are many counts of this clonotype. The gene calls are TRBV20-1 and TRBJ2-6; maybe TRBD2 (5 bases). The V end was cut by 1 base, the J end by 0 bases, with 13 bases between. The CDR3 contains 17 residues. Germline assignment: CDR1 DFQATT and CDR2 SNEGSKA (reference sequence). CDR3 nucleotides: TGCAGTGCTAGAGCCCCTCGGGGAGACTCTGGGGCCAACGTCCTGACTTTC. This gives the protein CSARAPRGDSGANVLTF.

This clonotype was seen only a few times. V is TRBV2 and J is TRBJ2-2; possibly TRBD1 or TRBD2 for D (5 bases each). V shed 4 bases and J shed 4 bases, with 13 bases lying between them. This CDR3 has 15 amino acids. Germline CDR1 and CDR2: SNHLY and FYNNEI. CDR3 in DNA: TGTGCCAGCAGTGCGTCCCTCGGGGCCACCGGGGAGCTGTTTTTT. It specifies CASSASLGATGELFF.

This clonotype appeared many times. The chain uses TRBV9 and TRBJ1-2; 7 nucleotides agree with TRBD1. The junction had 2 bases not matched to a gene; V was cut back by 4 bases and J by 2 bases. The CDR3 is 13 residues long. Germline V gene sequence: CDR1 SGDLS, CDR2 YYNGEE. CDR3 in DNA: TGTGCCAGCAGCTCGGGACAGAACTATGGCTACACCTTC. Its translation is CASSSGQNYGYTF.

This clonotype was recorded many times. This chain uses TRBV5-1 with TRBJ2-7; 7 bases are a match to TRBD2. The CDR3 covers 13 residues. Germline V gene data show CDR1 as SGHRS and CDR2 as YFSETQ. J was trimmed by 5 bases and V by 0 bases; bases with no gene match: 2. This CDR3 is CASSLARENEQYF. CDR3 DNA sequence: TGCGCCAGCAGCTTGGCGCGGGAGAACGAGCAGTACTTC.

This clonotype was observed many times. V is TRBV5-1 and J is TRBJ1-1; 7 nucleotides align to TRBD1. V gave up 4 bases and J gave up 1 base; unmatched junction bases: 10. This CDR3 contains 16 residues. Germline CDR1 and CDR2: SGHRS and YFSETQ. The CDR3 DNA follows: TGCGCCAGCAGCCCAAAGACAGGGCCTAAGAACACTGAAGCTTTCTTT. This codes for CASSPKTGPKNTEAFF. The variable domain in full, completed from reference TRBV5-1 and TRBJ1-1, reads KAGVTQTPRYLIKTRGQQVTLSCSPISGHRSVSWYQQTPGQGLQFLFEYFSETQRNKGNFPGRFSGRQFSNSRSEMNVSTLELGDSALYLCASSPKTGPKNTEAFFGQGTRLTVV.